One sample yielded the 30 T cell receptor beta chains listed below, sequenced in a study of CD8+ T cells in alopecia areata. RNA, once extracted, was reverse transcribed into cDNA for use as the sequencing template. Sequenced by immunoSEQ multiplex PCR; TCRdb stores in-frame clones only, minus some. The sample holds 200,000 to 300,000 clones, and no clone turns up only once. CD4, CD8alpha, NKG2D, NKG2ACE and other markers guided sorting of pooled cutaneous lymph node cells. Sequencing was done on a sample of CD4+ T cells sorted from a lymph node. All receptors come from a C3H/HeJ mouse with alopecia areata. MHC haplotype of the mouse line: H2-k.

About this clone: Mouse gene names and germline throughout. The DNA ends 4 residues before the CDR3 does, and the rest of the CDR3 is filled in from the germline J gene. The chain joins TRBV13-2 to TRBJ2-1, with 9 bases aligning to TRBD2. V lost 3 bases and J lost 3; bases outside the gene matches: 1. Per germline, CDR1 NNHNN and CDR2 SYGAGS (reference sequence). This CDR3 has 14 residues. The sequenced part of the CDR3 DNA is TGTGCCAGCGGTGGTGGGGGGGCCTATGCT. It specifies CASGGGGAYA. The full-length CDR3 reads as CASGGGGAYAEQFF.

Regarding this clone: Gene labels here are mouse ones. The read is 4 residues too short to cover the CDR3 end, so that end is filled in from the germline J gene. The chain recombines TRBV31 with TRBJ2-5; 7 nucleotides line up with TRBD1. CDR1 GKSSPN and CDR2 SITVG come from the germline V gene. CDR3 size: 16 residues. Trimming removed 3 bases from V and 0 bases from J; junction bases left unmatched: 9. The CDR3 bases that were read are TGTGCCTGGAGACCCTGGGACAGACTTAACCAAGAC. Translating it yields CAWRPWDRLNQD. The CDR3 as a whole reads CAWRPWDRLNQDTQYF. Full variable domain (missing parts from reference TRBV31 and TRBJ2-5): AQTIHQWPVAEIKAVGSPLSLGCTIKGKSSPNLYWYWQATGGTLQQLFYSITVGQVESVVQLNLSASRPKDDQFILSTEKLLLSHSGFYLCAWRPWDRLNQDTQYFGPGTRLLVL.

This clone occurred a few times. Mouse names are used for the genes. The CDR3 extends 4 residues past the end of the read, so its final part is completed from the germline J gene. The same CDR3 also results from other DNA sequences found in this sample. V and J are TRBV5 and TRBJ2-5; a possible D gene is TRBD1 (6 bases). The germline V gene encodes CDR1 LGHNA and CDR2 YNLKQL (reference sequence). The CDR3 runs 15 residues. CDR3: CASSQEAGQGDTQYF. The DNA read from the CDR3 is TGTGCCAGCAGCCAAGAGGCGGGACAAGGGGAC.

To note about this clone: All gene names here are mouse names. The CDR3 end falls 4 residues outside the read, so it is completed with the germline J gene. This same CDR3 is encoded by further DNA sequences in the sample. J is TRBJ2-7 and V is TRBV1; 9 bases line up with TRBD2. The V gene end was trimmed by 2 bases and the J gene end by 2 bases; junction bases not matched to a gene: 1. Germline V gene sequence: CDR1 NSQYPW, CDR2 LRSPGD (reference sequence). This CDR3 is built from 14 residues. CDR3 DNA (partial): TGCACCTGCAGTGCACCTGGGGGGGCCTAT. Its protein is CTCSAPGGAY. The entire CDR3 protein reads CTCSAPGGAYEQYF. The entire variable domain, with the rest obtained from reference TRBV1 and TRBJ2-7, is as follows: VTLLEQNPRWRLVPRGQAVNLRCILKNSQYPWMSWYQQDLQKQLQWLFTLRSPGDKEVKSLPGADYLATRVTDTELRLQVANMSQGRTLYCTCSAPGGAYEQYFGPGTRLTVL.

With respect to this clone: The genes are named according to mouse. The DNA ends 4 residues before the CDR3 does, and the rest of the CDR3 is filled in from the germline J gene. This chain uses TRBV13-1 with TRBJ2-5; D remains unclear. V gave up 0 bases and J gave up 2 bases, with 10 bases separating them. This CDR3 is built from 15 residues. From germline, CDR1 is NSHNY and CDR2 SYGAGN. The CDR3 DNA, read in part, is TGTGCCAGCAGTGATGCAGAGGGTTCCCAAGAC. This sequence encodes CASSDAEGSQD. In full, the CDR3 is CASSDAEGSQDTQYF.

This clone has more than one count but fewer than ten. Mouse gene names and germline throughout. Read data end 4 residues before the CDR3 end; the end is taken from the germline J gene. This chain joins TRBV17 and TRBJ1-1; 7 positions match TRBD1. From germline, CDR1 is MNHDT and CDR2 YYDKIL. CDR3 length equals 15 residues. The covered CDR3 bases are TGTGCTAGCAGTAGAGAAGGAACAGGGGATGGA. Amino acid sequence: CASSREGTGDG. The whole CDR3 is CASSREGTGDGEVFF.

Remarks on this clone: All gene names here are mouse names. The CDR3 end falls 4 residues outside the read, so it is completed with the germline J gene. The chain has TRBV29 and TRBJ2-3, with 7 nucleotides matching TRBD1. Germline CDR1 reads MSHET; CDR2 reads SYDVDS. The CDR3 runs to 15 residues. The V gene end was trimmed by 5 bases and the J gene end by 0 bases; junction bases not matched to a gene: 5. Partial CDR3 DNA: TGTGCTAGCAGTCCCTCAGGGGGTAGTGCAGAA. The encoded protein is CASSPSGGSAE. The entire CDR3 sequence reads CASSPSGGSAETLYF.

In regard to this clone: Gene names refer to mouse genes. The read comes to an end 4 residues before the CDR3 does, leaving the germline J gene to fill in the end. Other DNA sequences in the same sample also yield this CDR3. The chain is built from TRBV5 and TRBJ2-5; tentative D call: TRBD1 (6 bases). The CDR3 covers 15 residues. Trimming pared 0 bases from V and 0 bases from J, leaving 7 bases between. Germline CDR1 reads LGHNA; CDR2 reads YNLKQL (reference sequence). The DNA read from the CDR3 is TGTGCCAGCAGCCAAGAAGGGACAAACCAAGAC. This encodes CASSQEGTNQD. The whole CDR3 is CASSQEGTNQDTQYF.

This clone was detected only a few times. The genes and germline here are from mouse. Read data end 4 residues before the CDR3 end; the end is taken from the germline J gene. The chain has TRBV13-1 and TRBJ2-2, with unresolved D. Germline V gene lookup returns CDR1 NSHNY and CDR2 SYGAGN. The length of the CDR3 is 13 residues. V lost 3 bases, J lost 6 bases, and 9 bases lay in between. The CDR3 here is CASSAASAGQLYF. CDR3 bases read: TGTGCCAGCAGTGCTGCCTCCGCCGGG.

The table lists this clone with a few counts. The genes and germline here are from mouse. This specimen includes other DNA sequences encoding the same CDR3. CDR3 protein: CASSAGGGSDYTF. Incomplete CDR3 DNA: TGTGCCAGCAGTGCGGGGGGGGGCTCC. The chain joins TRBV13-1 to TRBJ1-2, with a tentative D call TRBD1 (5 bases). The read finishes 4 residues shy of the CDR3 end, and the germline J gene is used to complete it. With 3 bases removed from V and 4 bases from J, the gap between germline ends came to 10 bases. The CDR3 has 13 residues. Germline values: CDR1 NSHNY, CDR2 SYGAGN.

Turning to this clone: Mouse gene names apply. From the germline J gene comes the end of the CDR3, since the read stops 4 residues before it. V and J are TRBV13-3 and TRBJ2-3; D possibly corresponds to TRBD2 (7 bases). CDR1 and CDR2 from the germline V gene are NNHDY and SYVADS. The CDR3 sequence is 14 residues long. V was shortened by 6 bases and J by 0 bases, with 11 bases between the two germline ends. The CDR3 loop reads CASKWGASAETLYF. CDR3 DNA, as far as it was read: TGTGCCAGCAAGTGGGGGGCTAGTGCAGAA.

This clone was detected only a few times. The listed genes are named as in mouse. Read coverage stops 4 residues before the CDR3 terminus; the germline J gene supplies the remainder. The chain couples TRBV17 to TRBJ2-3, with 10 bases that match TRBD2. The junction had 4 bases not matched to a gene; V was cut back by 0 bases and J by 4 bases. The CDR3 loop spans 16 amino acids. Germline V gene sequence: CDR1 MNHDT, CDR2 YYDKIL. CDR3 DNA (partial): TGTGCTAGCAGTAGAGATCGCCTGGGGGGGCCAGAA. This gives the protein CASSRDRLGGPE. The entire CDR3 sequence reads CASSRDRLGGPETLYF. Full variable domain (outside the CDR3, taken from reference TRBV17 and TRBJ2-3): DTTVKQNPRYKLARVGKPVNLICSQTMNHDTMYWYQKKPNQAPKLLLFYYDKILNREADTFEKFQSSRPNNSFCSLYIGSAGLEYSAMYLCASSRDRLGGPETLYFGSGTRLTVL.

This clone has only a few counts. Gene labels here are mouse ones. The read terminates 4 residues before the CDR3 end, so the remaining end is supplied by the germline J gene. This sample includes further DNA sequences coding for the same CDR3. The chain uses TRBV31 and TRBJ1-2; D gene ambiguous. Trimming cost V 4 bases and J 1 base, with 4 bases left between them. Germline values: CDR1 GKSSPN, CDR2 SITVG. The CDR3 covers 11 residues. CDR3 amino acids: CAWTQNSDYTF. The sequenced CDR3 bases are TGTGCCTGGACCCAAAACTCC.

Of note for this clone: The listed genes are named as in mouse. The read stops 3 residues short of the end of the CDR3; the missing end is completed from the germline J gene. The same CDR3 also results from other DNA sequences found in this sample. The chain uses TRBV1 and TRBJ1-6; the match to TRBD1 covers 7 bases. TRBJ1-6 is an ORF; its function is uncertain. Germline V lookup: CDR1 NSQYPW, CDR2 LRSPGD (reference sequence). V lost 4 bases to trimming and J lost 3 bases; unmatched junction nucleotides: 3. The CDR3 has 15 amino acids. CDR3 amino acids: CTCSEGTVYNSPLYF. CDR3 bases read: TGCACCTGCAGTGAAGGGACAGTCTATAATTCGCCC.

With regard to this clone: The gene names given are mouse names. The read ends 4 residues early relative to the CDR3; the germline J gene fills the gap. This specimen includes other DNA sequences encoding the same CDR3. This rearrangement joins TRBV13-2 to TRBJ2-5, with D tentatively TRBD2 (5 bases). Trimming shortened V by 2 bases and J by 2 bases, and 6 bases separated the two germline ends. The CDR3 covers 13 residues. CDR1 and CDR2 from the germline V gene are NNHNN and SYGAGS (reference sequence). CDR3 DNA (partial): TGTGCCAGCGGTGACACTGGCCAAGAC. Amino acid sequence: CASGDTGQD. The full CDR3 is CASGDTGQDTQYF.

This clone has just a few counts. Each gene name is a mouse one. The read gets to within 4 residues of the CDR3 end, and the germline J gene fills in the rest. The chain joins TRBV19 to TRBJ2-2; 7 positions agree with TRBD1. The CDR3 runs to 15 residues. Trimming took 4 bases from V and 0 from J; bases not matched to a gene: 3. Germline V lookup: CDR1 FNHDT, CDR2 SITEND (reference sequence). The CDR3 DNA, read in part, is TGTGCCAGCAGTCAGACAGGGTCAAACACCGGG. It codes for CASSQTGSNTG. The full CDR3 sequence reads CASSQTGSNTGQLYF.

This clone was seen a handful of times. All gene names here are mouse names. The read finishes 4 residues shy of the CDR3 end, and the germline J gene is used to complete it. The chain employs TRBV13-2 and TRBJ1-2, with 9 bases fitting TRBD1. The germline gives CDR1 NNHNN, CDR2 SYGAGS (reference sequence). The CDR3 is made up of 13 amino acids. The chain's CDR3 is CASGTGTGPDYTF. The covered CDR3 bases are TGTGCCAGCGGGACCGGGACAGGGCCC.

Points on this clone: Gene names are the mouse ones. The read stops 4 residues short of the end of the CDR3; the missing end is completed from the germline J gene. The chain combines TRBV13-1 with TRBJ2-3; a possible D gene is TRBD2 (7 bases). The CDR3 has 14 residues. V dropped 2 bases and J dropped 2 bases, with 9 bases sitting between them. Germline CDR1 reads NSHNY; CDR2 reads SYGAGN. CDR3 residues: CASSERGAAETLYF. The sequenced CDR3 bases are TGTGCCAGCAGTGAACGGGGGGCTGCAGAA.

This clone was recorded a few times. The genes are named according to mouse. The CDR3 is cut off 4 residues early in the read; its end comes from the germline J gene. Other nucleotide sequences from this sample produce the same CDR3. This chain joins TRBV13-2 and TRBJ2-7, with TRBD1 matching over 10 bases. Germline CDR1 and CDR2: NNHNN and SYGAGS (reference sequence). The CDR3 totals 14 residues. This chain's CDR3 is CASGVGQGVYEQYF. The part of the CDR3 DNA that was read is TGTGCCAGCGGTGTCGGACAGGGGGTTTAT.

As for this clone: Genes and germline are mouse. The read halts 4 residues ahead of the CDR3 end, with the missing end drawn from the germline J gene. Other DNA sequences in the sample encode the same CDR3. The V and J genes are TRBV5 and TRBJ2-2; 10 bases agree with TRBD1. Germline CDR1 LGHNA, CDR2 YNLKQL (reference sequence). The CDR3 runs to 16 residues. The ends lost 4 bases at V and 0 bases at J; junction bases unmatched: 2. The CDR3 loop is CASSRGTGANTGQLYF. The CDR3 bases that were read are TGTGCCAGCAGCCGCGGGACAGGGGCAAACACCGGG.

This clone was observed a handful of times. Mouse germline and gene names are used. The sequenced fragment ends 4 residues before the CDR3 boundary, so the rest is inferred from the germline J gene. The rearrangement links TRBV19 to TRBJ1-1, with D maybe TRBD1 (6 bases). Trimming took 4 bases from V and 0 from J, leaving 10 bases between them. CDR1 is FNHDT and CDR2 is SITEND in the germline V gene (reference sequence). This CDR3 contains 14 residues. The CDR3 loop reads CASSRRTANTEVFF. Incomplete CDR3 DNA: TGTGCCAGCAGTCGTAGGACAGCAAACACA.

This clone was recorded a few times. The genes are named according to mouse. Sequencing ends 4 residues short of the CDR3 end; the germline J gene provides the rest. Other DNA sequences from this sample encode an identical CDR3 as well. This chain uses TRBV13-1 with TRBJ2-1, with TRBD2 identical over 11 bases. Trimming removed 4 bases from V and 3 bases from J; junction bases left unmatched: 3. There are 15 residues in the CDR3. The germline gives CDR1 NSHNY, CDR2 SYGAGN. Here the CDR3 reads CASSRDWGSYAEQFF. CDR3 DNA (partial): TGTGCCAGCAGTAGGGACTGGGGGAGCTATGCT.

Turning to this clone: Gene and germline names: mouse. Read data end 4 residues before the CDR3 end; the end is taken from the germline J gene. The chain recombines TRBV1 with TRBJ2-3; 10 bases line up with TRBD2. This CDR3 spans 15 amino acids. Losses at the gene ends were 4 bases for V and 3 bases for J; bases not matched to a gene: 4. Germline CDR1 NSQYPW, CDR2 LRSPGD (reference sequence). This CDR3 reads CTCSGTGGEAETLYF. The sequenced part of the CDR3 DNA is TGCACCTGCAGTGGAACTGGGGGGGAGGCAGAA.

This clone has just a few counts. Each gene name is a mouse one. Read data end 4 residues before the CDR3 end; the end is taken from the germline J gene. Other DNA sequences within the sample encode an identical CDR3. The chain employs TRBV19 and TRBJ1-1, with D tentatively TRBD1 (5 bases). Germline CDR1 FNHDT, CDR2 SITEND (reference sequence). The CDR3 length is 14 residues. Trimming shortened V by 1 base and J by 0 bases, and 7 bases separated the two germline ends. The CDR3 region is CASSIQGQNTEVFF. CDR3 bases read: TGTGCCAGCAGTATACAGGGACAGAACACA.

Notes on this clone: Gene names and germline refer to mouse. The read terminates 4 residues ahead of where the CDR3 ends, so the germline J gene completes it. The rearrangement uses TRBV17 and TRBJ2-5; 12 bases are a match to TRBD1. The CDR3 sequence is 15 residues long. CDR1 is MNHDT, CDR2 YYDKIL, per germline. The CDR3 spells CASSRGQGAWDTQYF. The CDR3 bases that were read are TGTGCTAGCAGTAGGGGACAGGGGGCGTGGGAC.

This clone was seen a handful of times. Gene names follow the mouse nomenclature. From the germline J gene comes the end of the CDR3, since the read stops 4 residues before it. This chain links TRBV5 with TRBJ2-1; the match to TRBD2 covers 9 bases. From germline, CDR1 is LGHNA and CDR2 YNLKQL (reference sequence). This CDR3 region has 15 residues. Trimming removed 4 bases from V and 4 bases from J; junction bases left unmatched: 5. The CDR3 spells CASSLHWGVYAEQFF. The sequenced CDR3 bases are TGTGCCAGCAGCCTCCACTGGGGGGTATATGCT.

Comment on this clone: Gene names are the mouse ones. The read ends 4 residues early relative to the CDR3; the germline J gene fills the gap. This rearrangement joins TRBV14 to TRBJ2-5; possible D gene TRBD1, 6 bases. The germline V gene encodes CDR1 SGHDT and CDR2 FRDEAV. The CDR3 has 14 residues. The sequenced CDR3 bases are TGTGCCAGCAGGCCCGGGACAAGGGAAGAC. Its protein product is CASRPGTRED. The entire CDR3 is CASRPGTREDTQYF.

This clone appeared a few times. Germline and genes: mouse. The CDR3 end is not reached by the read, which stops 4 residues before it; the germline J gene fills it in. The chain is built from TRBV31 and TRBJ1-2; a possible D gene is TRBD1 (5 bases). Germline V gene sequence: CDR1 GKSSPN, CDR2 SITVG. The CDR3 loop spans 11 amino acids. Partial CDR3 DNA: TGTGCCTGGAGTGGGGGTTCC. It encodes CAWSGGS. The whole CDR3 reads CAWSGGSDYTF.

Points on this clone: Genes here carry mouse names. The observed sequence ends 4 residues before the CDR3 terminus, with the missing tail filled in from the germline J gene. Within the sample, other DNA sequences also encode this same CDR3. This chain connects TRBV1 to TRBJ1-2; 9 bases map to TRBD1. This CDR3 has 14 amino acids. Looked up from germline, CDR1 is NSQYPW and CDR2 is LRSPGD (reference sequence). The CDR3 loop reads CTCSADGTGSDYTF. CDR3 DNA (partial): TGCACCTGCAGTGCAGATGGGACAGGGTCC.

This clone was recorded a few times. The genes and germline here are from mouse. Read sequence stops 4 residues before the CDR3 end, and the germline J gene provides the missing end. This sample also contains other DNA sequences that code for the same CDR3. This chain links TRBV13-1 with TRBJ2-3; TRBD2 matches 7 bases. Germline CDR1 reads NSHNY; CDR2 reads SYGAGN. The J segment lost 1 base and the V segment lost 0 bases, leaving 2 bases of the junction unmatched. The CDR3 consists of 15 residues. The CDR3 reads CASSDVWGGAETLYF. The sequenced CDR3 bases are TGTGCCAGCAGTGATGTGTGGGGGGGTGCAGAA.